A few counts support the clone carrying this TCR beta chain. Trimming cost V 2 bases and J 4 bases; bases outside gene matches: 6. From germline, CDR1 is SQVTM and CDR2 ANQGSEA. The CDR3 consists of 14 residues. TCRdb independently ran MiXCR on the 5' RACE reads; one entry per CDR3 protein. The sample includes roughly 750,000 distinct CDR3 sequences, 21% of them seen just once. These data originate in a study of identical twins. These sequences were also reported in another study, on T cells expressing NK-cell markers. That publication notes: The study did not resolve the HCMV specificity of expanded NKG2C+ T cell clones.

This TCR was sampled from a young woman in good health. V usage is TRBV29-1 and J usage is TRBJ2-5, with TRBD2 identical over 8 bases. The sequenced material came from PBMCs. Here the CDR3 DNA reads TGCAGCGTTGAACCAGCGGGAGAGGTAGAGACCCAGTACTTC. Its translation is CSVEPAGEVETQYF.